This T cell receptor beta chain emerged from a study of patients and donors after allogeneic stem cell transplantation. TCRdb ran MiXCR on the RT-PCR reads and lists one entry per CDR3 protein. The top ten hold approximately 3.5% of the sample, which has about 160,000 distinct CDR3 sequences, roughly 30% seen once. CDR3 length: 15 amino acids. Germline assignment: CDR1 LNHDA and CDR2 SQIVND (reference sequence). The trim removed 4 bases at V and 3 bases at J, leaving 9 bases unmatched. The V gene is TRBV19, the J gene TRBJ2-7, with 7 nucleotides matching TRBD1. Sample: blood, either unsorted or a sorted T cell fraction (not recorded which). This TCR came from a human donor who was either an allogeneic HSCT recipient or a stem cell or donor lymphocyte infusion donor (not recorded which). It is not recorded whose cells these are; they may come from a transplant donor. CDR3 sequence: CASSTDPGTVYEQYF. The CDR3 DNA reads TGTGCCAGTAGTACCGATCCCGGGACAGTCTACGAGCAGTACTTC. Filled out from reference TRBV19 and TRBJ2-7, the complete variable domain reads DGGITQSPKYLFRKEGQNVTLSCEQNLNHDAMYWYRQDPGQGLRLIYYSQIVNDFQKGDIAEGYSVSREKKESFPLTVTSAQKNPTAFYLCASSTDPGTVYEQYFGPGTRLTVT.